This TCR beta chain stems from a study of early T cells in non-severe SARS-CoV-2 infection. Study as a whole: Chains were not paired, and sequencing was done on bulk RNA from unsorted whole blood.

Per the germline V gene, CDR1 is DFQATT and CDR2 is SNEGSKA (reference sequence). Trimming cost V 5 bases and J 2 bases; bases outside gene matches: 15. The CDR3 loop spans 18 amino acids. On this clonotype itself: Antigen unknown.

The TCR library protocol was used to attach unique molecular identifiers. These identifiers were attached to individual cDNA molecules. TCRdb processed the 5' RACE reads anew with MiXCR; each CDR3 protein has one entry. Of some 81,000 distinct CDR3 sequences in the sample, 7.5% to 10% were seen once. Findings of the study overall: Matching results from VDJdb favored anti-spike CD8 responses, leaving private and CD4 specificities undetected.

Sequencing used whole blood. The clonotype originates from an adult who was a healthcare worker with PCR-confirmed SARS-CoV-2 infection or an uninfected control (not recorded which). This chain joins TRBV20-1 and TRBJ2-4; 10 bases map to TRBD2. In DNA, the CDR3 is TGCAGTGCTCTGACTAGCGGGTTCGATCTAGGGACCAAAAACATTCAGTACTTC. Protein sequence: CSALTSGFDLGTKNIQYF.